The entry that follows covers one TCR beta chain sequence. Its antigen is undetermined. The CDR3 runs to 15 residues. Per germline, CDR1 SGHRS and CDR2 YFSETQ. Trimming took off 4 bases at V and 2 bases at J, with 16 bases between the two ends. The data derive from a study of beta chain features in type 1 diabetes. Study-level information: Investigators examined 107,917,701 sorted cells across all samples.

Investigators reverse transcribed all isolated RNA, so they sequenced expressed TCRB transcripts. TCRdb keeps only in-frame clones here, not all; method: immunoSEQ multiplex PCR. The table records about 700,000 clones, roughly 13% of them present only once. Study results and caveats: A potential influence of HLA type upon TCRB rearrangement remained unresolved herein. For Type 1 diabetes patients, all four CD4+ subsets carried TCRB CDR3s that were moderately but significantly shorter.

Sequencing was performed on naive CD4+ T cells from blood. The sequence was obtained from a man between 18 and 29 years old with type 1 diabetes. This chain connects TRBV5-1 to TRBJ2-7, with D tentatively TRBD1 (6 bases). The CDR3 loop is CASSPGQIKTYEQYF. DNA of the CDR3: TGCGCCAGCAGCCCGGGACAAATCAAGACCTACGAGCAGTACTTC. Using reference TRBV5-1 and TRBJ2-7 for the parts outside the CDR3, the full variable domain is KAGVTQTPRYLIKTRGQQVTLSCSPISGHRSVSWYQQTPGQGLQFLFEYFSETQRNKGNFPGRFSGRQFSNSRSEMNVSTLELGDSALYLCASSPGQIKTYEQYFGPGTRLTVT.